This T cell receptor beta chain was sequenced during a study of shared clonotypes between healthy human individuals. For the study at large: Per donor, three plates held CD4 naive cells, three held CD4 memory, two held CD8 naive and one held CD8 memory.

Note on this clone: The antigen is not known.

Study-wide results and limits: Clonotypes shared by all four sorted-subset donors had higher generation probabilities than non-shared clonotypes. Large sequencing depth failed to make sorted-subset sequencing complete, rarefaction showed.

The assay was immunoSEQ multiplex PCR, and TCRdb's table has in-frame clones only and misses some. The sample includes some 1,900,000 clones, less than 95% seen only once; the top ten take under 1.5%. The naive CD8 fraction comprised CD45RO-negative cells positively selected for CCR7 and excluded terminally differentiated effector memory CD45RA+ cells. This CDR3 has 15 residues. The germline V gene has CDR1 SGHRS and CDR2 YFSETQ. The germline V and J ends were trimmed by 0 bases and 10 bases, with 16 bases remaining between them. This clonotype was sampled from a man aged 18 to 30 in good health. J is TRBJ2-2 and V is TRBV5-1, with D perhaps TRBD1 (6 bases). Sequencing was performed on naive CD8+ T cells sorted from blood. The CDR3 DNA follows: TGCGCCAGCAGCTTGGAAGGGGGTTTCCGCGAGGAGCTGTTTTTT. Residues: CASSLEGGFREELFF.